Shown below are 16 T cell receptor beta chains from a single sample sequenced in a study of PD-1 blockade in classical Hodgkin lymphoma. Assay used: immunoSEQ multiplex PCR; TCRdb lists only in-frame clones, some missing. The sample holds around 50,000 clones, under 80% seen once. The time point was: cycle 4 day 1 (C4D1), after 6 weeks of nivolumab. Every patient had relapsed following autologous stem cell transplantation, and cohorts differed in brentuximab vedotin exposure. The input for sequencing was peripheral blood mononuclear cells (PBMCs), taken before the fourth cycle of nivolumab. All receptors derive from a human donor with classical Hodgkin lymphoma.

This chain uses TRBV11-2 with TRBJ2-1; 12 nucleotides line up with TRBD2. Per the germline V gene, CDR1 is SGHAT and CDR2 is FQNNGV. The junction had 3 bases not matched to a gene; V was cut back by 5 bases and J by 4 bases. The CDR3 totals 15 residues. CDR3 sequence: CASSTGTSGYNEQFF. In nucleotides, the CDR3 is TGTGCCAGCAGCACCGGGACTAGCGGGTACAATGAGCAGTTCTTC.

The chain links TRBV25-1 to TRBJ1-6; D is ambiguous. Germline CDR1 and CDR2: MGHDK and SYGVNS. CDR3 length: 13 residues. Trimming removed 5 bases from V and 10 bases from J, with 12 bases in between. CDR3 nucleotides: TGTGCCAGCAGTTTAGGGTTGGGATCACCCCTCCACTTT. It translates to CASSLGLGSPLHF.

The chain couples TRBV2 to TRBJ2-1; D gene uncertain. Germline V gene data show CDR1 as SNHLY and CDR2 as FYNNEI. Trimming removed 3 bases from V and 10 bases from J, with 10 bases in between. This CDR3 spans 12 amino acids. DNA of the CDR3: TGTGCCAGCAGTGATAGAGGCGACGAGCAGTTCTTC. Residues: CASSDRGDEQFF. Full variable domain (outside the CDR3, taken from reference TRBV2 and TRBJ2-1): EPEVTQTPSHQVTQMGQEVILRCVPISNHLYFYWYRQILGQKVEFLVSFYNNEISEKSEIFDDQFSVERPDGSNFTLKIRSTKLEDSAMYFCASSDRGDEQFFGPGTRLTVL.

The chain has TRBV6-6 and TRBJ2-7; 7 bases fit TRBD2. This CDR3 is built from 15 residues. The junction had 8 bases not matched to a gene; V was cut back by 2 bases and J by 4 bases. Germline values: CDR1 MNHNY, CDR2 SVGAGI (reference sequence). CDR3 region: CASSYGIGTMYEQYF. The CDR3 DNA is TGTGCCAGCAGTTACGGGATCGGGACTATGTACGAGCAGTACTTC.

Comment on this clone: This specimen includes other DNA sequences encoding the same CDR3. The rearrangement uses TRBV6-5 and TRBJ1-2; possible D gene TRBD1, 5 bases. The CDR3 spans 13 residues. V shed 6 bases and J shed 2 bases, with 10 bases lying between them. Germline V gene data show CDR1 as MNHEY and CDR2 as SVGAGI. The chain's CDR3 is CASSNGGNYGYTF. The CDR3 nucleotides read TGTGCCAGCAGCAATGGGGGGAACTATGGCTACACCTTC.

V and J are TRBV15 and TRBJ2-4; 11 positions match TRBD2. The CDR3 is 14 amino acids. CDR1 and CDR2 (germline): LNHNV, YYDKDF (reference sequence). V shed 3 bases, J shed 5 bases, and the junction held 0 bases outside the gene matches. CDR3 sequence reads: CATSRGLAENIQYF. The CDR3 region has the DNA TGTGCCACCAGCAGGGGACTAGCGGAAAACATTCAGTACTTC.

This clone was picked up a small number of times. V is TRBV29-1 and J is TRBJ1-5; D may be TRBD1 (6 bases). Germline values: CDR1 SQVTM, CDR2 ANQGSEA. The CDR3 has 13 amino acids. The germline V and J ends were trimmed by 6 bases and 2 bases, with 11 bases remaining between them. The CDR3 nucleotides are TGCAGCGTGGCCTCAGGGGGCAATCAGCCCCAGCATTTT. Translation gives CSVASGGNQPQHF.

V gene TRBV9 combines with J gene TRBJ1-2, with D hard to call. This CDR3 is built from 16 residues. The ends were cut back, 4 bases at V and 4 bases at J, with 20 bases in the middle. Germline V CDR1 and CDR2: SGDLS, YYNGEE. In DNA, the CDR3 is TGTGCCAGCAGCCCACAAGGTGAGGGAGTAAGCTATGGCTACACCTTC. It translates to CASSPQGEGVSYGYTF.

The rearrangement links TRBV5-6 to TRBJ2-7, with 7 bases fitting TRBD1. The CDR3 extends over 14 amino acids. V shed 3 bases, J shed 0 bases, and the junction held 3 bases outside the gene matches. The germline CDR1 and CDR2 sequences are SGHDT and YYEEEE. The CDR3 bases are TGTGCCAGCAGCTCCTGGGACAGCTCCTACGAGCAGTACTTC. Amino acids: CASSSWDSSYEQYF.

The chain recombines TRBV18 with TRBJ1-5, with no clear D. Germline V gives CDR1 KGHSH, CDR2 LQKENI. This CDR3 spans 13 amino acids. Trimming took 2 bases from V and 1 from J, leaving 3 bases between them. CDR3 sequence (DNA): TGTGCCAGCTCACCAACCAGCAATCAGCCCCAGCATTTT. Amino acids: CASSPTSNQPQHF.

The rearrangement uses TRBV4-1 and TRBJ2-3; D call uncertain. Per the germline V gene, CDR1 is MGHRA and CDR2 is YSYEKL. Trimming took 6 bases from V and 1 from J, leaving 14 bases between them. The CDR3 has 15 residues. CDR3 in DNA: TGCGCCAGCAGAAGAGGAGTGGCGGGCACAGATACGCAGTATTTT. Its translation: CASRRGVAGTDTQYF.

V is TRBV2 and J is TRBJ2-2; TRBD2 matches at 8 bases. Germline V gives CDR1 SNHLY, CDR2 FYNNEI. V lost 4 bases and J lost 4; bases outside the gene matches: 5. The CDR3 consists of 15 residues. CDR3 amino acids: CASSAFSGVTGELFF. The CDR3 nucleotides are TGTGCCAGCAGTGCTTTTAGCGGGGTCACCGGGGAGCTGTTTTTT. The entire variable domain, with the rest obtained from reference TRBV2 and TRBJ2-2, is as follows: EPEVTQTPSHQVTQMGQEVILRCVPISNHLYFYWYRQILGQKVEFLVSFYNNEISEKSEIFDDQFSVERPDGSNFTLKIRSTKLEDSAMYFCASSAFSGVTGELFFGEGSRLTVL.

J is TRBJ1-1 and V is TRBV5-6, with 7 positions matching TRBD1. CDR3 length: 17 amino acids. V lost 4 bases to trimming and J lost 0 bases; unmatched junction nucleotides: 12. The germline CDR1 and CDR2 sequences are SGHDT and YYEEEE. CDR3 in amino acids: CASSASPGTEMNTEAFF. CDR3 nucleotide sequence: TGTGCCAGCAGCGCAAGTCCCGGGACAGAAATGAACACTGAAGCTTTCTTT. Supplemented by reference TRBV5-6 and TRBJ1-1, the full variable domain reads DAGVTQSPTHLIKTRGQQVTLRCSPKSGHDTVSWYQQALGQGPQFIFQYYEEEERQRGNFPDRFSGHQFPNYSSELNVNALLLGDSALYLCASSASPGTEMNTEAFFGQGTRLTVV.

The V and J genes are TRBV4-1 and TRBJ1-4, with D possibly being TRBD1 (5 bases). This CDR3 spans 15 amino acids. V lost 4 bases, J lost 5 bases, and 14 bases lay in between. The V gene's germline CDR1 is MGHRA and CDR2 YSYEKL. DNA for the CDR3: TGCGCCAGCAGCCGCCGGGGGGATTCGAATGAAAAACTGTTTTTT. This sequence encodes CASSRRGDSNEKLFF.

The chain has TRBV7-9 and TRBJ2-5; perhaps TRBD1 as D (5 bases). There are 13 residues in the CDR3. Germline CDR1 is SEHNR and CDR2 is FQNEAQ (reference sequence). Deletions cut 7 bases from V and 7 bases from J, with 16 bases between. The CDR3, as DNA: TGTGCCAGCACCTTGGGGCCGGCCGTGACCCAGTACTTC. Translated, it gives CASTLGPAVTQYF.

The chain has TRBV5-1 and TRBJ2-3, with D unresolved. The CDR3 consists of 12 residues. Germline assignment: CDR1 SGHRS and CDR2 YFSETQ. Trimming shortened V by 4 bases and J by 3 bases, and 6 bases separated the two germline ends. In nucleotides, the CDR3 is TGCGCCAGCAGCGAAGGGACAGATACGCAGTATTTT. Its translation is CASSEGTDTQYF.